The rows below give T cell receptor beta chains drawn from one sample of a study of cytomegalovirus exposure and HLA in healthy donors. Assay: immunoSEQ multiplex PCR; the TCRdb copy retains only in-frame clones and omits some. The sample yields 160,000 or so clones, 70% seen once. Sample: PBMCs. The receptors stem from a man between 18 and 29 years old in good health and CMV-seropositive. The conserved cysteine and the conserved F or W are not part of the CDR3 here. The D gene is left open where the match is weak.

>TRBV27|TRBJ2-1|NA
ASSSLPGDSYNEQF
>TRBV6-5|TRBJ2-3|TRBD1
ASSYQGVGGTDTQY
>TRBV10-3|TRBJ2-3|TRBD2
AISDLAGGLSSTDTQY
>TRBV5-1|TRBJ2-3|TRBD1
ASSKQGAQSTDTQY
>TRBV7-3|TRBJ2-1|TRBD2
ASSSSAGNNEQF
>TRBV5-1|TRBJ2-2|TRBD1
ASGTGQGTDTGELF
>TRBV14|TRBJ1-1|TRBD1
ASSPRRSGGSTEAF
>TRBV6-1|TRBJ2-1|TRBD2
ASSGERGGRYDEQF
>TRBV7-7|TRBJ2-2|NA
ASSLTDGNTGELF
>TRBV5-1|TRBJ2-3|TRBD2
ASSFLPGREGDTQY
>TRBV28|TRBJ2-3|NA
ASAGTVEGDTQY
>TRBV6-6|TRBJ1-2|NA
ASSYGQDANYGYT
>TRBV18|TRBJ2-2|TRBD1
ASSPGQGNGELF
>TRBV27|TRBJ2-1|NA
ASSLGGSYNEQF
>TRBV21-1|TRBJ2-5|NA
ASSKGAGGDQETQY
>TRBV5-6|TRBJ2-4|TRBD1
ASSYRTGAPINIQY
>TRBV6-5|TRBJ2-1|TRBD1
ASSNTGGYNEQF
>TRBV11-1|TRBJ1-1|TRBD1
ASSFDRGAF
>TRBV5-6|TRBJ2-5|TRBD2
ASSLGSSGQETQY
>TRBV5-1|TRBJ1-6|TRBD1
ASSAPAQGGGNSPLH
>TRBV27|TRBJ1-2|NA
ASSTQAQPRKNGYT
>TRBV11-2|TRBJ1-4|NA
ASSLDRLDEKLF
>TRBV6-5|TRBJ2-3|TRBD2
ASSYSGGTADTQY